The rows below give T cell receptor beta chains drawn from one sample of a study of blood T cell repertoires in COVID-19. The repertoire was sequenced with immunoSEQ multiplex PCR; TCRdb's copy has only in-frame clones and lacks some. The sample includes 200,000 to 250,000 clones, 85% to 90% of them seen just once. Sequencing was carried out using PBMCs or T cells enriched from blood (not recorded which). The receptors were sampled from a man in his fifties or sixties who had been exposed to COVID-19. Both conserved end residues are part of each CDR3. The order of the fields is V gene, J gene, clone size, D gene, CDR3 protein, CDR3 DNA. D genes are given only for firm matches. For some rows the clone size is stated as once, few or many, or as a class when expanded; others skip it.

V: TRBV3-1/TRBV3-2; J: TRBJ1-1; size: NA; D: NA; CDR3: CASSQGVSLVAFF; DNA: TGTGCCAGCAGCCAAGGCGTATCCCTGGTAGCTTTCTTT
V: TRBV2; J: TRBJ1-5; size: NA; D: NA; CDR3: CASSVSGLNQPQHF; DNA: TGTGCCAGCAGCGTAAGCGGGTTAAATCAGCCCCAGCATTTT
V: TRBV28; J: TRBJ1-5; size: NA; D: NA; CDR3: CASSLWQGGNQPQHF; DNA: TGTGCCAGCAGTTTATGGCAGGGCGGCAATCAGCCCCAGCATTTT
V: TRBV7-9; J: TRBJ2-7; size: once; D: TRBD1; CDR3: CASAGDSEQYF; DNA: TGTGCCAGCGCAGGGGACAGCGAGCAGTACTTC
V: TRBV7-3; J: TRBJ1-1; size: NA; D: NA; CDR3: CASRSQGTSTEAFF; DNA: TGTGCCAGCAGGTCCCAGGGCACGAGCACTGAAGCTTTCTTT
V: TRBV29-1; J: TRBJ2-5; size: NA; D: NA; CDR3: CSVEGQTKRETQYF; DNA: TGCAGCGTTGAAGGACAGACGAAGAGAGAGACCCAGTACTTC
V: TRBV24-1; J: TRBJ2-5; size: NA; D: TRBD1; CDR3: CATSDFGQGARETQYF; DNA: TGTGCCACCAGTGATTTCGGGCAGGGGGCGCGTGAGACCCAGTACTTC
V: TRBV5-1; J: TRBJ1-5; size: NA; D: NA; CDR3: CASSDGQGGGPQHF; DNA: TGCGCCAGCAGCGACGGGCAGGGTGGTGGGCCCCAGCATTTT
V: TRBV7-6; J: TRBJ2-1; size: NA; D: TRBD2; CDR3: CASSLAGGPSSYNEQFF; DNA: TGTGCCAGCAGCTTAGCGGGAGGGCCGAGCTCCTACAATGAGCAGTTCTTC
V: TRBV29-1; J: TRBJ2-3; size: NA; D: NA; CDR3: CSVSPVVVGTQYF; DNA: TGCAGCGTTTCGCCTGTGGTAGTTGGTACGCAGTATTTT
V: TRBV7-3; J: TRBJ1-2; size: many; D: TRBD1; CDR3: CASSPGGTDLYGYTF; DNA: TGTGCCAGCAGCCCCGGAGGGACAGACCTCTATGGCTACACCTTC
V: TRBV9; J: TRBJ2-5; size: NA; D: TRBD2; CDR3: CASSSPTSGETQYF; DNA: TGTGCCAGCAGCTCTCCTACTAGCGGCGAGACCCAGTACTTC
V: TRBV7-9; J: TRBJ2-3; size: NA; D: TRBD2; CDR3: CASSLVLLARRTDTQYF; DNA: TGTGCCAGCAGCTTAGTATTACTAGCGAGACGCACAGATACGCAGTATTTT
V: TRBV12-3/TRBV12-4; J: TRBJ1-5; size: NA; D: NA; CDR3: CASSLKGDQPQHF; DNA: TGTGCCAGCAGTTTAAAAGGGGATCAGCCCCAGCATTTT
V: TRBV2; J: TRBJ1-2; size: NA; D: TRBD1; CDR3: CASNPGDSWRGYTF; DNA: TGTGCCAGCAACCCAGGGGACAGTTGGCGAGGCTACACCTTC
V: TRBV19; J: TRBJ2-6; size: NA; D: NA; CDR3: CASSASGISGANVLTF; DNA: TGTGCCAGTAGTGCATCAGGGATCTCTGGGGCCAACGTCCTGACTTTC
V: TRBV2; J: TRBJ2-5; size: NA; D: TRBD2; CDR3: CASNRLAAVEGAQYF; DNA: TGTGCCAGCAACCGACTAGCGGCGGTCGAGGGGGCCCAGTACTTC
V: TRBV20-1; J: TRBJ2-3; size: NA; D: NA; CDR3: CSARLTDTQYF; DNA: TGCAGTGCAAGACTCACAGATACGCAGTATTTT
V: TRBV10-3; J: TRBJ2-5; size: NA; D: TRBD2; CDR3: CAISKDRTSVGTQYF; DNA: TGTGCCATCAGTAAAGACCGGACTAGCGTGGGGACCCAGTACTTC
V: TRBV6-5; J: TRBJ2-7; size: NA; D: TRBD1; CDR3: CASSYRAGGIYEQYF; DNA: TGTGCCAGCAGTTACAGGGCAGGGGGAATCTACGAGCAGTACTTC
V: TRBV11-3; J: TRBJ1-1; size: once; D: NA; CDR3: CASSLESGITEAFF; DNA: TGTGCCAGCAGCTTAGAATCGGGTATCACTGAAGCTTTCTTT
V: TRBV28; J: TRBJ1-2; size: NA; D: NA; CDR3: CATTFIVDYGYTF; DNA: TGTGCCACCACCTTCATAGTGGACTATGGCTACACCTTC
V: TRBV5-1; J: TRBJ2-5; size: NA; D: NA; CDR3: CASSLAGGEETQYF; DNA: TGCGCCAGCAGCTTGGCAGGAGGAGAAGAGACCCAGTACTTC
V: TRBV5-1; J: TRBJ1-3; size: NA; D: TRBD1; CDR3: CASSLGTGDGNTIYF; DNA: TGCGCCAGCAGCCTCGGGACAGGGGATGGAAACACCATATATTTT
V: TRBV5-1; J: TRBJ1-2; size: NA; D: NA; CDR3: CASSLDGREVYYGYTF; DNA: TGCGCCAGCAGCTTGGATGGCAGGGAAGTGTACTATGGCTACACCTTC
V: TRBV2; J: TRBJ2-1; size: NA; D: NA; CDR3: CASRLIEPNEQFF; DNA: TGTGCCAGCAGGCTAATCGAGCCGAATGAGCAGTTCTTC